This is a list of T cell receptor beta chains from one sample in a study of T-cell reconstitution after alpha-beta-depleted transplantation in children. TCRdb re-analysed the PCR reads in MiXCR, keeping a single row per CDR3 protein. The data contain 700,000 to 950,000 distinct CDR3 sequences, roughly 15% of them singletons. This specimen was PBMCs, mostly from graft donor cells, taken 360 days after TCRalphabeta/CD19-depleted stem cell transplant. The receptors shown here come from a male patient under 18 who had a stem cell transplant for acute lymphoblastic leukemia, so the T cells may come from the graft donor. The CDR3 runs from the conserved cysteine through the conserved F or W. D genes are given only for firm matches. Only part of the rows carry a size: once, few, many, or a class if the clone is expanded.

V gene: TRBV29-1
J gene: TRBJ1-1
clone size: few
D gene: .
CDR3 length: 12
CDR3 protein: CSVWEMNTEAFF
CDR3 DNA: TGCAGCGTTTGGGAAATGAACACTGAAGCTTTCTTT

V gene: TRBV27
J gene: TRBJ2-3
clone size: .
D gene: TRBD2
CDR3 length: 16
CDR3 protein: CASSSRTSSPTDTQYF
CDR3 DNA: TGTGCCAGCAGTTCTCGGACTAGCTCTCCCACAGATACGCAGTATTTT

V gene: TRBV7-3
J gene: TRBJ2-2
clone size: .
D gene: TRBD1
CDR3 length: 17
CDR3 protein: CASSLKGAGGGTGELFF
CDR3 DNA: TGTGCCAGCAGCTTAAAGGGTGCAGGGGGTGGCACCGGGGAGCTGTTTTTT

V gene: TRBV20-1
J gene: TRBJ2-6
clone size: few
D gene: .
CDR3 length: 13
CDR3 protein: CSAGLPGANVLTF
CDR3 DNA: TGCAGTGCAGGGCTACCTGGGGCCAACGTCCTGACTTTC

V gene: TRBV4-1
J gene: TRBJ1-1
clone size: .
D gene: .
CDR3 length: 15
CDR3 protein: CASSSGLRLRTEAFF
CDR3 DNA: TGCGCCAGCAGCTCCGGGCTCCGGCTCCGGACTGAAGCTTTCTTT

V gene: TRBV5-1
J gene: TRBJ2-3
clone size: .
D gene: TRBD2
CDR3 length: 17
CDR3 protein: CASRRPSGSSSTDTQYF
CDR3 DNA: TGCGCCAGCAGGAGGCCTAGCGGATCATCTAGCACAGATACGCAGTATTTT

V gene: TRBV5-1
J gene: TRBJ2-4
clone size: .
D gene: .
CDR3 length: 14
CDR3 protein: CASRHIMKENIQYF
CDR3 DNA: TGCGCCAGCAGGCACATAATGAAGGAAAACATTCAGTACTTC

V gene: TRBV4-1
J gene: TRBJ1-1
clone size: few
D gene: TRBD1
CDR3 length: 15
CDR3 protein: CASSRDRGRNTEAFF
CDR3 DNA: TGCGCCAGCAGCCGAGACAGGGGGCGGAACACTGAAGCTTTCTTT

V gene: TRBV29-1
J gene: TRBJ2-4
clone size: .
D gene: TRBD1
CDR3 length: 14
CDR3 protein: CSVAGGEAKNIQYF
CDR3 DNA: TGCAGCGTGGCAGGGGGAGAAGCCAAAAACATTCAGTACTTC

V gene: TRBV10-3
J gene: TRBJ2-7
clone size: .
D gene: .
CDR3 length: 13
CDR3 protein: CAVGVPPSYEQYF
CDR3 DNA: TGTGCCGTAGGGGTTCCCCCTTCCTACGAGCAGTACTTC

V gene: TRBV29-1
J gene: TRBJ2-7
clone size: many
D gene: TRBD1
CDR3 length: 11
CDR3 protein: CSVRTGYEQYF
CDR3 DNA: TGCAGCGTTCGGACAGGATACGAGCAGTACTTC

V gene: TRBV24-1
J gene: TRBJ2-3
clone size: .
D gene: .
CDR3 length: 16
CDR3 protein: CATSDSDRGFTDTQYF
CDR3 DNA: TGTGCCACCAGTGATTCGGACCGGGGATTCACAGATACGCAGTATTTT

V gene: TRBV4-1
J gene: TRBJ2-1
clone size: .
D gene: TRBD2
CDR3 length: 16
CDR3 protein: CASSQLAGALTNEQFF
CDR3 DNA: TGCGCCAGCAGCCAATTAGCGGGAGCGTTAACCAATGAGCAGTTCTTC

V gene: TRBV25-1
J gene: TRBJ1-5
clone size: few
D gene: .
CDR3 length: 15
CDR3 protein: CASSATGSGNQPQHF
CDR3 DNA: TGTGCCAGCAGTGCAACAGGGTCAGGCAATCAGCCCCAGCATTTT

V gene: TRBV19
J gene: TRBJ2-5
clone size: .
D gene: TRBD2
CDR3 length: 13
CDR3 protein: CASRASGREAQYF
CDR3 DNA: TGTGCCAGTAGGGCTAGCGGGAGGGAGGCCCAGTACTTC

V gene: TRBV19
J gene: TRBJ2-1
clone size: .
D gene: TRBD2
CDR3 length: 16
CDR3 protein: CASSIDGGRTYNEQFF
CDR3 DNA: TGTGCCAGTAGTATAGATGGCGGGAGAACCTACAATGAGCAGTTCTTC

V gene: TRBV6-5
J gene: TRBJ2-5
clone size: few
D gene: .
CDR3 length: 16
CDR3 protein: CASSYGGILVQETQYF
CDR3 DNA: TGTGCCAGCAGTTACGGCGGGATACTAGTCCAAGAGACCCAGTACTTC

V gene: TRBV28
J gene: TRBJ2-7
clone size: many
D gene: .
CDR3 length: 11
CDR3 protein: CASLGFYEQYF
CDR3 DNA: TGTGCCAGCTTGGGTTTCTACGAGCAGTACTTC

V gene: TRBV27
J gene: TRBJ2-2
clone size: .
D gene: .
CDR3 length: 14
CDR3 protein: CASSFGSGSGELFF
CDR3 DNA: TGTGCCAGCAGTTTCGGGTCGGGGAGCGGGGAGCTGTTTTTT

V gene: TRBV20-1
J gene: TRBJ2-1
clone size: few
D gene: TRBD2
CDR3 length: 16
CDR3 protein: CSATLRIGTSYNEQFF
CDR3 DNA: TGCAGTGCTACTCTCCGAATCGGGACTAGCTACAATGAGCAGTTCTTC

V gene: TRBV5-1
J gene: TRBJ2-7
clone size: few
D gene: TRBD1
CDR3 length: 16
CDR3 protein: CASSSARDRALYEQYF
CDR3 DNA: TGCGCCAGCAGCTCCGCTCGGGACAGGGCTCTCTACGAGCAGTACTTC

V gene: TRBV7-2
J gene: TRBJ2-1
clone size: .
D gene: .
CDR3 length: 16
CDR3 protein: CASSLAFGFTRNEQFF
CDR3 DNA: TGTGCCAGCAGCTTAGCGTTTGGCTTCACGCGGAATGAGCAGTTCTTC

V gene: TRBV5-1
J gene: TRBJ2-1
clone size: .
D gene: TRBD1
CDR3 length: 13
CDR3 protein: CASSEGQTGEQFF
CDR3 DNA: TGCGCCAGCAGCGAGGGACAGACGGGTGAGCAGTTCTTC

V gene: TRBV15
J gene: TRBJ2-7
clone size: .
D gene: .
CDR3 length: 17
CDR3 protein: CATSRDWFPGSSYEQYF
CDR3 DNA: TGTGCCACCAGCAGAGATTGGTTCCCAGGGAGCTCCTACGAGCAGTACTTC

V gene: TRBV15
J gene: TRBJ2-7
clone size: .
D gene: .
CDR3 length: 15
CDR3 protein: CATSRLTGPLYEQYF
CDR3 DNA: TGTGCCACCAGCAGACTTACCGGGCCCCTCTACGAGCAGTACTTC

V gene: TRBV11-3
J gene: TRBJ2-5
clone size: .
D gene: .
CDR3 length: 15
CDR3 protein: CASSSRTDQPETQYF
CDR3 DNA: TGTGCCAGCAGCTCCCGTACGGACCAGCCGGAGACCCAGTACTTC

V gene: TRBV4-1
J gene: TRBJ2-1
clone size: few
D gene: TRBD2
CDR3 length: 15
CDR3 protein: CASSQVSGRANEQFF
CDR3 DNA: TGCGCCAGCAGCCAAGTTAGCGGGAGGGCCAATGAGCAGTTCTTC

V gene: TRBV24-1
J gene: TRBJ2-3
clone size: .
D gene: .
CDR3 length: 11
CDR3 protein: CATSGTDTQYF
CDR3 DNA: TGTGCCACCAGTGGCACAGATACGCAGTATTTT

V gene: TRBV5-1
J gene: TRBJ2-3
clone size: few
D gene: TRBD2
CDR3 length: 19
CDR3 protein: CASSPSLAGGPQWIDTQYF
CDR3 DNA: TGCGCCAGCAGCCCGTCACTAGCGGGAGGGCCTCAGTGGATAGATACGCAGTATTTT

V gene: TRBV12-3/TRBV12-4
J gene: TRBJ2-6
clone size: many
D gene: .
CDR3 length: 15
CDR3 protein: CASSPLGAGANVLTF
CDR3 DNA: TGTGCCAGCAGTCCCCTCGGAGCTGGGGCCAACGTCCTGACTTTC

V gene: TRBV6-1
J gene: TRBJ2-2
clone size: .
D gene: .
CDR3 length: 17
CDR3 protein: CASKRYRVGVVTGELFF
CDR3 DNA: TGTGCCAGCAAAAGATACAGGGTTGGGGTAGTAACTGGGGAGCTGTTTTTT

V gene: TRBV27
J gene: TRBJ2-5
clone size: .
D gene: .
CDR3 length: 13
CDR3 protein: CASSSNRQETQYF
CDR3 DNA: TGTGCCAGCAGTTCAAACCGACAAGAGACCCAGTACTTC

V gene: TRBV11-2
J gene: TRBJ2-1
clone size: .
D gene: .
CDR3 length: 14
CDR3 protein: CASSRLLGSDEQFF
CDR3 DNA: TGTGCCAGCAGCCGCCTACTAGGATCGGATGAGCAGTTCTTC

V gene: TRBV5-1
J gene: TRBJ1-5
clone size: .
D gene: .
CDR3 length: 13
CDR3 protein: CASSLGDHRPQHF
CDR3 DNA: TGCGCCAGCAGCTTGGGGGACCATAGGCCCCAGCATTTT

V gene: TRBV4-1
J gene: TRBJ2-1
clone size: few
D gene: .
CDR3 length: 17
CDR3 protein: CASSQVVGGLSYNEQFF
CDR3 DNA: TGCGCCAGCAGCCAAGTTGTGGGGGGCCTCTCCTACAATGAGCAGTTCTTC

V gene: TRBV7-6
J gene: TRBJ2-7
clone size: .
D gene: TRBD2
CDR3 length: 16
CDR3 protein: CASSLEASGGSYEQYF
CDR3 DNA: TGTGCCAGCAGCTTAGAAGCTAGCGGGGGCTCCTACGAGCAGTACTTC